This T cell receptor beta chain was captured in a study of tumor-infiltrating lymphocytes in glioblastoma multiforme. Study-level points and caveats: The T cells in this sample were not sorted into functional subsets.

Multiple V-beta primers and a C-beta primer amplified TCRB from RNA. Input was around 0.5 ug total RNA, reverse-transcribed with a C-beta primer. Unique molecular identifiers were not described for the libraries. TCRdb reprocessed the multiplex PCR reads with MiXCR, giving one entry per CDR3 protein. This table has some 15,000 distinct CDR3 sequences, around 72% appearing once. The germline V gene encodes CDR1 GTSNPN and CDR2 SVGIG (reference sequence). CDR3 length equals 14 residues. V lost 3 bases and J 4 bases, leaving 16 bases between the germline ends. Concerning this clonotype: Its antigen remains unidentified. This CDR3 is missing its conserved last phenylalanine or tryptophan, likely due to a read error.

The rearrangement joins TRBV30 to TRBJ2-7; unclear D gene. This receptor was obtained from a male donor with glioblastoma. Material for sequencing was brain tumor tissue. The CDR3 protein is CAWRAPGVSYEQYL. The CDR3 DNA reads as TGTGCCTGGAGGGCGCCTGGCGTGAGTTACGAGCAGTACCTC.